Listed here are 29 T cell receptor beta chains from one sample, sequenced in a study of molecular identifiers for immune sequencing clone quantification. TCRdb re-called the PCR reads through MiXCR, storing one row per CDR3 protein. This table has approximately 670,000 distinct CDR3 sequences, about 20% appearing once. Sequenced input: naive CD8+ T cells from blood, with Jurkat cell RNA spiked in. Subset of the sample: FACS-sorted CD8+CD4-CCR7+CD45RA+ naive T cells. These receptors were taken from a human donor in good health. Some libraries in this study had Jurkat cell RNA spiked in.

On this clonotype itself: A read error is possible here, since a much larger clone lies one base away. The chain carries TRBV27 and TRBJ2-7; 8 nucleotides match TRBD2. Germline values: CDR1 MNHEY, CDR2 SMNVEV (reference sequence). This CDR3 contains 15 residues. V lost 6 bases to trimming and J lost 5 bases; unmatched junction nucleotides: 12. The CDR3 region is CASRGLVGLSHEQYF. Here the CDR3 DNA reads TGTGCCAGCAGGGGACTAGTGGGGCTATCCCACGAGCAGTACTTC.

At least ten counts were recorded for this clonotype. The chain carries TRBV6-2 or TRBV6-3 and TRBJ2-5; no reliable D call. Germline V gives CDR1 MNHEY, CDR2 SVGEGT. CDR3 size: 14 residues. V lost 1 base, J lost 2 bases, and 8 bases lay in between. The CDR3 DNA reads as TGTGCCAGCAGTTACTGGCAGAAGCAAGAGACCCAGTACTTC. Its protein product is CASSYWQKQETQYF.

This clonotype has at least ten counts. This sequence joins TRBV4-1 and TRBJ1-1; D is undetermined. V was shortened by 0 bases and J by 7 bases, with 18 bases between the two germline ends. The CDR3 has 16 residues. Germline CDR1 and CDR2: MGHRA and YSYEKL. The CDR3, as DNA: TGCGCCAGCAGCCAAGAACCGTTTGGAGGGTCGGGTGAAGCTTTCTTT. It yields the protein CASSQEPFGGSGEAFF.

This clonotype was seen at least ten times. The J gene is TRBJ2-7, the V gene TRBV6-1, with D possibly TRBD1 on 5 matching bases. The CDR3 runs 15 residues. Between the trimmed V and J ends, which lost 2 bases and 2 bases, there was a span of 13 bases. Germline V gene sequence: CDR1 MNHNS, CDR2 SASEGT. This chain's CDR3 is CASSEPDTGPYEQYF. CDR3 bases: TGTGCCAGCAGTGAACCGGACACGGGTCCCTACGAGCAGTACTTC.

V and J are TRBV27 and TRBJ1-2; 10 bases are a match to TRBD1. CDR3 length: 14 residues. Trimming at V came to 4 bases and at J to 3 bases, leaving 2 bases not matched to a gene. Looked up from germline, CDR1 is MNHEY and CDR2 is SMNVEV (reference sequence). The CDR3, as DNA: TGTGCCAGCAGTTCCGGACAGGGGGACTATGGCTACACCTTC. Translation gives CASSSGQGDYGYTF.

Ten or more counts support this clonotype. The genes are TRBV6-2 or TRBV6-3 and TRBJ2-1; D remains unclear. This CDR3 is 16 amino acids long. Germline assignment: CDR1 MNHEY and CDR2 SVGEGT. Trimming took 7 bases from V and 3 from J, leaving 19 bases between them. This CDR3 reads CASTPWERSLYNEQFF. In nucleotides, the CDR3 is TGTGCCAGCACCCCTTGGGAAAGGTCACTCTACAATGAGCAGTTCTTC.

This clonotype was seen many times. CDR3 nucleotides: TGTGCCAGCAGCTTAGTGGCCGCGTACTACCAAGAGACCCAGTACTTC. It yields the protein CASSLVAAYYQETQYF. This rearrangement joins TRBV7-6 to TRBJ2-5; no firm D call. V was trimmed by 1 base and J by 0 bases, leaving 12 bases between them. Germline V lookup: CDR1 SGHVS, CDR2 FNYEAQ. CDR3 size: 16 residues.

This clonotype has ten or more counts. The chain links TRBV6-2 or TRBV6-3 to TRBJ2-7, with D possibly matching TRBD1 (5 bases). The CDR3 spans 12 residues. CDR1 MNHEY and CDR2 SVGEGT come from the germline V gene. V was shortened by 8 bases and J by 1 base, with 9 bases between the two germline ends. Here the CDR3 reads CASLDNSYEQYF. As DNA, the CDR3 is TGTGCCAGCCTGGACAATTCCTACGAGCAGTACTTC.

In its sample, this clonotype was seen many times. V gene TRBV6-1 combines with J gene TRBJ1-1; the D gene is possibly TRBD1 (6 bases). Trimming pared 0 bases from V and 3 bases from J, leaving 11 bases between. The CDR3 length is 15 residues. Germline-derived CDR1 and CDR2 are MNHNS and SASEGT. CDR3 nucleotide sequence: TGTGCCAGCAGTGAAGCTGGGGGCGAGGACACTGAAGCTTTCTTT. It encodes CASSEAGGEDTEAFF.

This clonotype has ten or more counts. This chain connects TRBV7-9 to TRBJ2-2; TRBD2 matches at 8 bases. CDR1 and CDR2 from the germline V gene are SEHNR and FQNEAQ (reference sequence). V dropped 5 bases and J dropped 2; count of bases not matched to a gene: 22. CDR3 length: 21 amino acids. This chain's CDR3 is CASSTPLTGREGLGNTGELFF. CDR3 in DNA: TGTGCCAGCAGCACACCCCTCACCGGGAGGGAGGGTTTAGGAAACACCGGGGAGCTGTTTTTT.

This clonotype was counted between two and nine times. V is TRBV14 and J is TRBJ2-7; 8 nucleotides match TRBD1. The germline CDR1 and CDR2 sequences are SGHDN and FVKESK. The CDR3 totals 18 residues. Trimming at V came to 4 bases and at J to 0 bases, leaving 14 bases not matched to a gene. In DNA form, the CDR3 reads TGTGCCAGCAGCCCCCTCTTCGGACAGGGATTCCTCTCCTACGAGCAGTACTTC. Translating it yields CASSPLFGQGFLSYEQYF.

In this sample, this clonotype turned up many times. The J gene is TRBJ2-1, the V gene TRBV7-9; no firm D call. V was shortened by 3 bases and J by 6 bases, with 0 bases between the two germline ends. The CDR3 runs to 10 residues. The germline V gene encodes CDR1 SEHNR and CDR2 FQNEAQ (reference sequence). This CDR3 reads CASSFNEQFF. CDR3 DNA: TGTGCCAGCAGCTTCAATGAGCAGTTCTTC.

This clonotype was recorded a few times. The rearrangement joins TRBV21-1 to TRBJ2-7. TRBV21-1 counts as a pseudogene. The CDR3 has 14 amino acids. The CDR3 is CASSKEGVSYEQYF. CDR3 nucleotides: TGTGCCAGCAGCAAAGAAGGAGTCTCCTACGAGCAGTACTTC.

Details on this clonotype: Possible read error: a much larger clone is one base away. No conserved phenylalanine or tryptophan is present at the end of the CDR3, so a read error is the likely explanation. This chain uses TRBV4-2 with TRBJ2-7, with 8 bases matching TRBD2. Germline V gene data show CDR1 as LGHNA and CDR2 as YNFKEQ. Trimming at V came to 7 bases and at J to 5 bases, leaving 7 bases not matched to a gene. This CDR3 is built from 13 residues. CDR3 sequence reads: CASTPGRADEQYY. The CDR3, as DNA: TGTGCCAGCACACCCGGGAGGGCTGACGAGCAGTACTAC.

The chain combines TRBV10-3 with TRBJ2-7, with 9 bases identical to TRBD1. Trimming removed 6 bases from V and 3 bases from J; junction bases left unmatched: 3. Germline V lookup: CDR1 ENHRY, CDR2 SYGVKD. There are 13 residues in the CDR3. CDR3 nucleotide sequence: TGTGCCATCAGCGAGGGACAGGGCTACGAGCAGTACTTC. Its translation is CAISEGQGYEQYF.

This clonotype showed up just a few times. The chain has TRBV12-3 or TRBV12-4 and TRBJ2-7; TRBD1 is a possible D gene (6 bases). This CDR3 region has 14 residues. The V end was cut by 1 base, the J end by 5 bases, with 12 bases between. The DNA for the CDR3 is TGTGCCAGCAGTTTAGGTCAGGGGACCCACGAGCAGTACTTC. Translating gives CASSLGQGTHEQYF.

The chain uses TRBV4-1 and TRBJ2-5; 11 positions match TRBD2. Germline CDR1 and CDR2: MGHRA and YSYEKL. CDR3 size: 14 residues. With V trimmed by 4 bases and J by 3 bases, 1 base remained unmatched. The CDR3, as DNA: TGCGCCAGCAGCCCTAGCGGGGGGAAAGAGACCCAGTACTTC. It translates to CASSPSGGKETQYF.

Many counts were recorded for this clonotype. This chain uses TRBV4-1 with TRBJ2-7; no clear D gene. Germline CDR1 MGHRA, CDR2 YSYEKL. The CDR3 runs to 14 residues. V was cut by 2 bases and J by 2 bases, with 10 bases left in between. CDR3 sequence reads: CASSQYSQAYEQYF. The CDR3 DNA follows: TGCGCCAGCAGCCAATATAGCCAGGCCTACGAGCAGTACTTC.

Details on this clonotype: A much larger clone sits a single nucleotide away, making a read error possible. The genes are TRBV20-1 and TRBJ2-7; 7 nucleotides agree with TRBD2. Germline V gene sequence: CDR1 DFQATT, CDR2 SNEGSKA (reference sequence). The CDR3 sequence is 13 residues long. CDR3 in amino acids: CSAERGLSYGQYF. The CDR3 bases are TGCAGTGCTGAGCGGGGTCTCTCCTACGGGCAGTACTTC.

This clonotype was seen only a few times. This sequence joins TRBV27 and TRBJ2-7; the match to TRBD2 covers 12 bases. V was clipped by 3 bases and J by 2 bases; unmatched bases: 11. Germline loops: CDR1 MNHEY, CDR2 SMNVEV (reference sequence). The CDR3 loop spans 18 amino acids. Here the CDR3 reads CASSFRALAGGITYEQYF. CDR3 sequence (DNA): TGTGCCAGCAGTTTCCGTGCTCTAGCGGGAGGGATCACCTACGAGCAGTACTTC.

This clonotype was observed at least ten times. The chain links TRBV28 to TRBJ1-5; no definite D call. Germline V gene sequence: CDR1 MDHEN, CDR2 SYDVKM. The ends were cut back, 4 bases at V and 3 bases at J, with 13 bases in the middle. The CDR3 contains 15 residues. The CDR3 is CASSWRVSNNQPQHF. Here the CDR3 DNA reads TGTGCCAGCAGTTGGAGGGTATCGAACAATCAGCCCCAGCATTTT.

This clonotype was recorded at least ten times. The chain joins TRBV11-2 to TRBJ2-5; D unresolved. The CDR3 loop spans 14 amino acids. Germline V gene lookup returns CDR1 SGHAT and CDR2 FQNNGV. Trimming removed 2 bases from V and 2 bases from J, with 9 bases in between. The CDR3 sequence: CASSLIQEQETQYF. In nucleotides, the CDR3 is TGTGCCAGCAGCTTAATACAAGAACAAGAGACCCAGTACTTC.

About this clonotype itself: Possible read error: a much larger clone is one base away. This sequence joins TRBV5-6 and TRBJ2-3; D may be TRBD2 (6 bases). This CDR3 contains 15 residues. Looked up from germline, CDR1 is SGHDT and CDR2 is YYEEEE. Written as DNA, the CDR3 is TGTGCCAGCATGGTCAGCGGGCGCGACACAGATACGCAGTGTTTT. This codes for CASMVSGRDTDTQCF.

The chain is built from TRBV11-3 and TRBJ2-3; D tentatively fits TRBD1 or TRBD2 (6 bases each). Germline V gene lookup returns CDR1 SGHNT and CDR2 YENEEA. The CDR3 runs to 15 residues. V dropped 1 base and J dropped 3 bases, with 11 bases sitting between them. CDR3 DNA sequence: TGTGCCAGCAGCTTAGGGGGGGCGCAGACAGATACGCAGTATTTT. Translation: CASSLGGAQTDTQYF.

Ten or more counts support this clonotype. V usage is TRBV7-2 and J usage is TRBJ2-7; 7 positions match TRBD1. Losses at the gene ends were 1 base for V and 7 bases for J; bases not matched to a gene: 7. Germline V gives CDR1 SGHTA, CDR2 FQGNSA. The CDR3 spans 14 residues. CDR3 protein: CASSLGQGQWEQYF. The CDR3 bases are TGTGCCAGCAGCTTAGGACAGGGCCAATGGGAGCAGTACTTC.

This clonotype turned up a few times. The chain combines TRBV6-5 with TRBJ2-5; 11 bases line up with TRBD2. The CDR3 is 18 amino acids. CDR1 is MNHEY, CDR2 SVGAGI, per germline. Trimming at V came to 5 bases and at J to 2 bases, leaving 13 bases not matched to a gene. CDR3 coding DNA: TGTGCCAGCAGTGTTGCTAGCGGGGGGAACCTCGATCAAGAGACCCAGTACTTC. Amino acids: CASSVASGGNLDQETQYF.

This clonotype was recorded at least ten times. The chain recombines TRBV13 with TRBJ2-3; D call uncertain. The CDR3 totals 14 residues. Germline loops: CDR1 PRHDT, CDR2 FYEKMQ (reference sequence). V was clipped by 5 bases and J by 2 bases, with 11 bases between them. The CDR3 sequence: CASSPMRPTDTQYF. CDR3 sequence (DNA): TGTGCCAGCAGCCCCATGAGACCCACAGATACGCAGTATTTT.

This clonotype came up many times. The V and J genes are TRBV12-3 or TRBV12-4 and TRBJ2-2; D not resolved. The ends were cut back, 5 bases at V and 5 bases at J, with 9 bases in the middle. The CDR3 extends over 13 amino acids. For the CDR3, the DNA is TGTGCCAGCAGTCCTCAGAAGACCGGGGAGCTGTTTTTT. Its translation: CASSPQKTGELFF.

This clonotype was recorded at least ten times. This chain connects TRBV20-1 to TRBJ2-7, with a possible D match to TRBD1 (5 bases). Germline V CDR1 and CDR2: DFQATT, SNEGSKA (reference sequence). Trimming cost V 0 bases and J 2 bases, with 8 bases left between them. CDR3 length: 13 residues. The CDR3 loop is CSARDRATYEQYF. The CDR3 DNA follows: TGCAGTGCTAGAGACAGGGCGACCTACGAGCAGTACTTC.